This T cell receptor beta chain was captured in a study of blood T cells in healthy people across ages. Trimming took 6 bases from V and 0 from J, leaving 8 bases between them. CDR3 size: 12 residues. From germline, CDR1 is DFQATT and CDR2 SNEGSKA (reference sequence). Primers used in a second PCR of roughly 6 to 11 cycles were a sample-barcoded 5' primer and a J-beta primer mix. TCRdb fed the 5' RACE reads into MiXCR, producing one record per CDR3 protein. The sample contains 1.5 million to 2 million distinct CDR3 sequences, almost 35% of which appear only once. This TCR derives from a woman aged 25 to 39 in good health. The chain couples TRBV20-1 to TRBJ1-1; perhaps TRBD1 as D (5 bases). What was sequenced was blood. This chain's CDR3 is CSAGAMNTEAFF. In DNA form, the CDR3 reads TGCAGTGCCGGGGCCATGAACACTGAAGCTTTCTTT.